This T cell receptor (beta chain) stems from a study of blood T cells in healthy people across ages. General study results and limits: Strongly correlated with naive T cell percentage was TCR beta diversity.

The CDR3 sequence is 12 residues long. V was shortened by 3 bases and J by 7 bases, with 4 bases between the two germline ends. Germline-derived CDR1 and CDR2 are ENHRY and SYGVKD. A note on this clonotype: Its antigen is as yet unknown.

Together with a sample-barcoded 5' primer, a J-beta primer mix was included in a second PCR lasting about 7 to 11 cycles. Every cDNA molecule bore a tag from a template-switch adaptor containing 12 random nucleotides. TCRdb processed the 5' RACE reads anew with MiXCR; each CDR3 protein has one entry. The sample consists of about 1.6 million distinct CDR3 sequences, 30% to 40% of them appearing once. The receptor comes from a woman in her 30s in good health. This chain links TRBV10-3 with TRBJ1-6; D ambiguous. The sequenced sample consisted of blood. CDR3 residues: CAISDGNSPLHF. CDR3 in DNA: TGTGCCATCAGTGACGGGAATTCACCCCTCCACTTT.